This T cell receptor (beta chain) was retrieved from a study of cytomegalovirus exposure and HLA in healthy donors. PCR was performed using 60 Vbeta and 13 Jbeta primers. The authors' processing: Roughly 11 million shared chains were among roughly 81 million unique TCR beta chains counted in a later analysis. Sequencing was performed with immunoSEQ multiplex PCR; in TCRdb, only in-frame clones are kept and a portion is missing. The D gene and trimming were derived from the DNA, and the V and J assignments and clone size from that table. The sample has some 190,000 clones, around 85% seen once. Germline CDR1 reads SGHRS; CDR2 reads YFSETQ. V was clipped by 2 bases and J by 3 bases; unmatched bases: 4. The CDR3 is 16 residues long. Concerning this clone itself: The antigen remains undetermined.

Study-level results: The presence/absence work took it that sequencing depth was about the same across donors. The authors later found TCR association rates varying by HLA locus, with DRB1 most and HLA-C fewest.

This clonotype was obtained from a man between 18 and 35 years old in good health and CMV-seronegative. This chain connects TRBV5-1 to TRBJ2-7; TRBD2 aligns across 14 bases. The sequenced sample was PBMCs. This CDR3 reads CASSLGGLAGDYEQYF. In DNA, the CDR3 is TGCGCCAGCAGCTTAGGGGGACTAGCGGGGGACTACGAGCAGTACTTC.